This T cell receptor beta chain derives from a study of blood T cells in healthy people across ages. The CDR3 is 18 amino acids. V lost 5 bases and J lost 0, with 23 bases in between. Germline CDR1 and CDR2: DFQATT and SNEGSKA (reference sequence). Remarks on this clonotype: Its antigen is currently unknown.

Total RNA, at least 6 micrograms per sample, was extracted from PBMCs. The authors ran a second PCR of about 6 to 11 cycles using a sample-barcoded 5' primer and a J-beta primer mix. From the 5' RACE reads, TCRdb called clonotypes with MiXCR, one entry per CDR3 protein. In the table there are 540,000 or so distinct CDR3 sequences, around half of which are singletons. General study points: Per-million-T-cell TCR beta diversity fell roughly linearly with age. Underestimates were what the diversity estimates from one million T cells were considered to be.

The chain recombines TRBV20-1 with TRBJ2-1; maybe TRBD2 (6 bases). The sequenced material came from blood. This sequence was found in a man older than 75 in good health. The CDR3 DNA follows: TGCAGTGCTCGCGGAGGGCTAGCAGACTCCAGCTCCTACAATGAGCAGTTCTTC. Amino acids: CSARGGLADSSSYNEQFF.